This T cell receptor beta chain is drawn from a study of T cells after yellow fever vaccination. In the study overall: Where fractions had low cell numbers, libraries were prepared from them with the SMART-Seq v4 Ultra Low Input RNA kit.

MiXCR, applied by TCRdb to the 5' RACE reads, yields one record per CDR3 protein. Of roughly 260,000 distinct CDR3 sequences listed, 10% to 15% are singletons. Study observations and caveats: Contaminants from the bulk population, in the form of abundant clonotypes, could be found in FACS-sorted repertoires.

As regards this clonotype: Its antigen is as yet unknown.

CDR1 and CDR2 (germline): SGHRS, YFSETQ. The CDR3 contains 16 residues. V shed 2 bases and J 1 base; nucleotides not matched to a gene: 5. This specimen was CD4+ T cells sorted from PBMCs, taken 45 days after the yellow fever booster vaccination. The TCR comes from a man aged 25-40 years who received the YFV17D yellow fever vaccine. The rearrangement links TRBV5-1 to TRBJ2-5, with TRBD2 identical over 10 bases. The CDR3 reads CASSFVAGGLQETQYF. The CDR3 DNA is TGCGCCAGCAGCTTCGTAGCGGGAGGACTCCAAGAGACCCAGTACTTC.